The rows below give T cell receptor beta chains drawn from one sample of a study of blood T cell repertoires in COVID-19. The data were produced by immunoSEQ multiplex PCR, yet TCRdb's version contains in-frame clones alone and is incomplete. The repertoire consists of under 300,000 clones, with about 80% occurring once and the leading ten covering roughly 15%. The sample comprised PBMCs or T cells enriched from blood (not recorded which). These receptors came from a man aged 35 to 55 who had recovered from COVID-19. CDR3s include the opening cysteine and the closing phenylalanine or tryptophan.

j_gene,v_gene,len,CDR3aa
TRBJ2-3,TRBV5-5,15,CASSPSRGAGDTQYF
TRBJ1-6,TRBV7-2,16,CASSLRPGQGYSPLHF
TRBJ2-7,TRBV7-3,12,CASGGDGNEQYF
TRBJ2-1,TRBV12-3/TRBV12-4,13,CASSLNRVDEQFF
TRBJ2-2,TRBV4-1,18,CASSQASGGATNTGELFF
TRBJ1-4,TRBV7-9,14,CASSLDQGDEKLFF
TRBJ2-7,TRBV12-3/TRBV12-4,13,CASSAEPGYEQYF
TRBJ1-5,TRBV27,12,CASSLVGQPQHF
TRBJ2-7,TRBV7-3,13,CASSFGQGNEQYF
TRBJ2-1,TRBV24-1,13,CATSDSLAEEQFF
TRBJ1-2,TRBV18,15,CASSPPENRNYGYTF
TRBJ2-1,TRBV10-3,15,CAISEGQIAGNEQFF
TRBJ2-6,TRBV3-1/TRBV3-2,15,CASSQAGAGANVLTF
TRBJ1-1,TRBV19,11,CASRQYTEAFF
TRBJ1-1,TRBV6-5,15,CASSYPAGGMAEAFF
TRBJ2-3,TRBV4-1,16,CASSFGRLASTDTQYF
TRBJ1-5,TRBV7-9,13,CASSPQGNQPQHF
TRBJ1-1,TRBV7-9,13,CASSSQGATEAFF
TRBJ1-6,TRBV4-3,16,CASSQLAGQAKSPLHF
TRBJ1-3,TRBV5-1,17,CASSGGPQGPSGNTIYF
TRBJ2-5,TRBV5-1,13,CASSLIAAGTQYF
TRBJ1-1,TRBV6-5,12,CASRRAGTEAFF
TRBJ1-2,TRBV12-3/TRBV12-4,11,CASSSTRGYTF
TRBJ2-2,TRBV3-1/TRBV3-2,13,CASAIGAGGELFF
TRBJ1-2,TRBV28,13,CASSLDSPGGYTF
TRBJ1-1,TRBV3-1/TRBV3-2,16,CASSQGTGVTATEAFF
TRBJ2-7,TRBV6-5,14,CASQKAGVAYEQYF
TRBJ1-5,TRBV19,12,CASSNLYQPQHF